This TCR beta chain was sequenced for a study of blood T cells in healthy people across ages. The overall study: About one barcoded beta molecule per two T cells came from capture by template switching. Study results and caveats: More naive CD4+ cells and higher diversity marked long-lived donors relative to aged donors. Age brought a roughly linear fall in TCR beta diversity measured per million T cells.

A second about 7 to 12 cycle PCR used barcoded and J-beta primers. MiXCR, run by TCRdb on the 5' RACE reads, gives a single entry per CDR3 protein. The table includes about 800,000 distinct CDR3 sequences, around 25% detected once. This clonotype occurred a few times. What it binds is not known. The V and J ends lost 5 bases and 5 bases respectively, with 12 bases between them. This CDR3 has 14 residues. From germline, CDR1 is MDHEN and CDR2 SYDVKM. These data also featured in a second study, about T cells of mothers and their children. As that report states: The people who donated were three healthy Caucasian mothers and their six children.

Sequencing was carried out using blood. The sequence was obtained from a boy aged 10-17 years in good health. The V call is TRBV28, the J call TRBJ2-2; D is uncertain. The CDR3 sequence is CASSRALGTGELFF. The CDR3 nucleotides are TGTGCCAGCAGTAGGGCGCTAGGGACCGGGGAGCTGTTTTTT.